This T cell receptor beta chain was captured in a study of T-cell memory formation after mild COVID-19. Study in general: Clusters were largely donor specific. Study conclusions and caveats: A second wave expanding day 15 to 37 was CD4+-biased; contracting clones were balanced. The main location of contracting CD4+ clones was CM and EM, and that of contracting CD8+ clones was EMRA.

Of note for this clonotype: The antigen remains undetermined.

With V trimmed by 7 bases and J by 9 bases, 12 bases remained unmatched. The CDR3 runs 14 residues. Germline V gives CDR1 SNHLY, CDR2 FYNNEI. Barcoded TCR alpha and TCR beta cDNA libraries with UMIs came from 5'RACE using constant-segment primers. TCRdb independently ran MiXCR on the 5' RACE reads; one entry per CDR3 protein. The sample shows 170,000 or so distinct CDR3 sequences, around a fifth of them seen only once. Sequenced input: PBMCs or a T cell subset sorted from them (not recorded which). The chain employs TRBV2 and TRBJ2-3; 8 positions agree with TRBD1. The TCR originated in an adult woman who had mild COVID-19 (a few samples of this study predate the infection). Cell type and time point are not known. CDR3 in amino acids: CASTWAGGLITQYF. The CDR3 DNA reads as TGTGCCAGCACGTGGGCAGGGGGCTTGATCACGCAGTATTTT.